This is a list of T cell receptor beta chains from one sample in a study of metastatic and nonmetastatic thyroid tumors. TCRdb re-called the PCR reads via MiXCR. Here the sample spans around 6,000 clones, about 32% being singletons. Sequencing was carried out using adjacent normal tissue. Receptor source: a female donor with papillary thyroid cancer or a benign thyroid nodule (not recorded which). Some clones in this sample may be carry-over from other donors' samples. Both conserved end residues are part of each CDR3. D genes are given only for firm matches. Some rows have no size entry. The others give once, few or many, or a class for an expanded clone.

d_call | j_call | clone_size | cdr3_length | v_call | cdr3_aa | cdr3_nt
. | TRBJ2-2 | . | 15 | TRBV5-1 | CASKSAGFNTGELFF | TGCGCCAGCAAGTCGGCAGGGTTCAACACCGGGGAGCTGTTTTTT
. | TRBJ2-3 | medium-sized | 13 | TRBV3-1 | CASSQEPTDTQYF | TGTGCCAGCAGCCAAGAGCCCACAGATACGCAGTATTTT
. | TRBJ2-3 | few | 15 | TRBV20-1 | CSADNRAAGADTQYF | TGCAGTGCCGATAACAGGGCGGCCGGCGCAGATACGCAGTATTTT
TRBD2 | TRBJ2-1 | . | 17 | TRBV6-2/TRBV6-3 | CASSYLAGAASYNEQFF | TGTGCCAGCAGTTACCTAGCGGGGGCCGCCTCCTACAATGAGCAGTTCTTC
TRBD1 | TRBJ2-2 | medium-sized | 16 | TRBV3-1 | CASSPPGQGSTGELFF | TGTGCCAGCAGCCCTCCGGGACAGGGAAGCACCGGGGAGCTGTTTTTT
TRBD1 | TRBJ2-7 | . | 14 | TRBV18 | CASSPRDRTYEQYF | TGTGCCAGCTCACCCCGGGACAGAACCTACGAGCAGTACTTC
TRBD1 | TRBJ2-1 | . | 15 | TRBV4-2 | CASSQDRGVYNEKFF | TGTGCCAGCAGCCAGGACAGGGGAGTGTACAATGAGAAGTTCTTC
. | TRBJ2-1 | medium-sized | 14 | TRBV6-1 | CASSRTANYNEQFF | TGTGCCAGCAGTCGGACTGCTAACTACAATGAGCAGTTCTTC
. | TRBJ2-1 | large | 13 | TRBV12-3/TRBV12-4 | CASSLGLRNEQFF | TGTGCCAGCAGTTTAGGTTTGAGGAATGAGCAGTTCTTC
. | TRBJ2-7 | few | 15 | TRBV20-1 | CSARDFHGVDYEQYF | TGCAGTGCTAGAGATTTCCACGGAGTGGATTACGAGCAGTACTTC
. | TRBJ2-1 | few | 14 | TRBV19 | CASSIGGVWNEQFF | TGTGCCAGTAGTATAGGCGGGGTCTGGAATGAGCAGTTCTTC
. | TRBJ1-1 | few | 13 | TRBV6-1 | CASKDWKGLEAFF | TGTGCCAGCAAGGATTGGAAAGGGCTTGAAGCTTTCTTT
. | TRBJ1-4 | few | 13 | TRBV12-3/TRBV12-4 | CASRPTTNEKLFF | TGTGCCAGTCGACCTACAACTAATGAAAAACTGTTTTTT
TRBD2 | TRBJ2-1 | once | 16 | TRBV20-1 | CSSPVRAGTYYNEQFF | TGCAGTTCCCCGGTGCGAGCGGGAACCTACTACAATGAGCAGTTCTTC
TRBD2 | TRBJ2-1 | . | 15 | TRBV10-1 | CASSEEAGGPWEQFF | TGCGCCAGCAGTGAGGAAGCGGGAGGGCCGTGGGAGCAGTTCTTC
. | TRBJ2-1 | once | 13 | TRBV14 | CASRAQDYNEQFF | TGTGCCAGCAGAGCTCAGGACTACAATGAGCAGTTCTTC
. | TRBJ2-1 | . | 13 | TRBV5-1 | CASMFSAYDEQFF | TGCGCCAGCATGTTCAGCGCTTACGATGAGCAGTTCTTC
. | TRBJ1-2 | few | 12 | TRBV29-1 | CSVESGGEGYTF | TGCAGCGTTGAATCCGGGGGCGAAGGCTACACCTTC
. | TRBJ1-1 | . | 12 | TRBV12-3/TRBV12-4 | CARRLYWAEAFF | TGTGCCAGGAGATTATATTGGGCGGAAGCTTTCTTT
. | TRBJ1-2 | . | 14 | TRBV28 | CASSLQQGGYGYTF | TGTGCCAGCAGTTTACAGCAGGGAGGTTATGGCTACACCTTC
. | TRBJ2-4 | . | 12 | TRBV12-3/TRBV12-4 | CASCPNLSIHYF | TGTGCCAGCTGTCCGAACTTAAGCATTCATTACTTC
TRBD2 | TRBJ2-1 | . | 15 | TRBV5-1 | CASSLALAGNNEQFF | TGCGCCAGCAGCTTGGCTCTAGCGGGTAACAATGAGCAGTTCTTC
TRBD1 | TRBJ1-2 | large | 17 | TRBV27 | CASSQSTGGGSLYGYTF | TGTGCCAGCAGCCAATCGACAGGGGGCGGTAGCCTCTATGGCTACACCTTC
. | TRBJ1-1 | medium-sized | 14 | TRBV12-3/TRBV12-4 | CASSFAGWDTEAFF | TGTGCCAGCAGTTTTGCGGGATGGGACACTGAAGCTTTCTTT
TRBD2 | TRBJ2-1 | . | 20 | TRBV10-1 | CASSPRQGRLAGGPGNEQFF | TGCGCCAGCAGTCCGCGACAGGGAAGGCTAGCGGGAGGGCCAGGGAATGAGCAGTTCTTC
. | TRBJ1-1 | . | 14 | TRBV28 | CASTAWSISTEAFF | TGTGCCAGCACGGCATGGAGTATTTCCACTGAGGCTTTCTTT
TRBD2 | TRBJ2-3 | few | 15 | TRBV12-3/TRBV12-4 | CASSLERGWGDTQYF | TGTGCCAGCAGCTTGGAGCGGGGGTGGGGAGATACGCAGTATTTT
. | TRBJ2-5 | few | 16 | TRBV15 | CATSRDQIGERDTQYF | TGTGCCACCAGCAGAGATCAGATTGGGGAGCGAGATACCCAGTACTTC
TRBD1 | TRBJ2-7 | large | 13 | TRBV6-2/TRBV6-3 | CASRGTGGYEQYF | TGTGCCAGCCGAGGGACAGGGGGCTACGAGCAGTACTTC
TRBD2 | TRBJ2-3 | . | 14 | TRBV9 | CASRNIAGADTQYF | TGTGCCAGCAGGAATATAGCGGGAGCAGATACGCAGTATTTT
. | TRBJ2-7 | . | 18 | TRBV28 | CASSPRPPTEDTSYEQYF | TGTGCCAGCAGTCCCCGCCCTCCGACGGAAGACACGTCCTACGAGCAGTACTTC
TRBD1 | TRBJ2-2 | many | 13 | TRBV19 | CASDRGYTGELFF | TGTGCCAGTGACAGGGGGTACACCGGGGAGCTGTTTTTT
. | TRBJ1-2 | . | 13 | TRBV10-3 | CAVSGSPRYGYTF | TGTGCCGTCAGTGGGTCGCCCAGATATGGCTACACCTTC
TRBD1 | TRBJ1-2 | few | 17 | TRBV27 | CASSLGTGGGSLYGYTF | TGTGCCAGCAGTCTAGGGACAGGGGGCGGTAGCCTCTATGGTTACACCTTC
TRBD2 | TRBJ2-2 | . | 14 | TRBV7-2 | CASSTLAGSGELFF | TGTGCCAGCAGCACTCTAGCGGGTTCCGGGGAGCTGTTTTTT
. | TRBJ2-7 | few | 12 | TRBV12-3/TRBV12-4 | CASSLGFYEQYF | TGTGCCAGCAGCCTAGGCTTTTACGAGCAGTACTTC
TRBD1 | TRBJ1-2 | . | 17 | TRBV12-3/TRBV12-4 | CASRPYRGKRLDYGYTF | TGTGCCAGCAGGCCCTACAGGGGGAAAAGGTTGGACTATGGCTACACCTTC
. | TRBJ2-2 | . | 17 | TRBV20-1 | CSARIAGSAVKTGELFF | TGCAGTGCTAGGATTGCCGGGTCAGCCGTTAAAACCGGGGAGCTGTTTTTT
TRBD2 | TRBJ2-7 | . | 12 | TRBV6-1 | CASKTSEYEQYF | TGTGCCAGCAAAACTAGCGAGTACGAGCAGTACTTC
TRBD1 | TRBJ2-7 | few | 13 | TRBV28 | CASTLTGAYEQYF | TGTGCCAGCACCCTGACAGGGGCCTACGAGCAGTACTTC
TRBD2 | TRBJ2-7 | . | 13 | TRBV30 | CAWVTSGRDEQYF | TGTGCCTGGGTGACTAGCGGAAGGGACGAGCAGTACTTC
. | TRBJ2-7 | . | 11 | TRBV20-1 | CSAEVLDEQYF | TGCAGTGCGGAGGTTCTTGACGAGCAGTACTTC
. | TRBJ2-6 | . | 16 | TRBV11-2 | CASSKSIVSGANFLTF | TGTGCCAGCAGTAAAAGTATTGTCTCTGGGGCCAACTTCCTGACTTTC
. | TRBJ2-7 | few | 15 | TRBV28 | CASSLGGPSPIEQYF | TGTGCCAGCAGTTTGGGGGGGCCCTCCCCCATCGAGCAGTACTTC
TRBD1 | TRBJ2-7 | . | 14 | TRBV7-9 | CASSIPGTGGEQYF | TGTGCCAGCAGCATCCCCGGGACAGGGGGCGAGCAGTACTTC
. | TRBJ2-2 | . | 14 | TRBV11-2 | CASSLDLGSGELFF | TGTGCCAGCAGCTTAGATCTTGGCTCCGGGGAGCTGTTCTTT
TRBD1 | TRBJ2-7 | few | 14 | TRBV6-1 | CASGGGTGGYEQYF | TGTGCCAGCGGTGGAGGGACAGGGGGCTACGAGCAGTACTTC
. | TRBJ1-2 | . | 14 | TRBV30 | CAWSVPGPYYGYTF | TGTGCCTGGAGTGTACCAGGGCCCTACTATGGCTACACCTTC
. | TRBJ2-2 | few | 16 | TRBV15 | CATSRGRSASTGELFF | TGTGCCACCAGCAGGGGCAGGTCAGCGAGCACCGGGGAGCTGTTTTTT
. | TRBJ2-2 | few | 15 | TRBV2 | CASIGIQVTTGELFF | TGTGCCAGCATAGGTATACAGGTCACCACCGGGGAGCTGTTTTTT
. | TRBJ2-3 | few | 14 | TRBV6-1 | CASTSTGDTDTQYF | TGTGCCAGCACCTCTACAGGAGACACAGATACGCAGTATTTT
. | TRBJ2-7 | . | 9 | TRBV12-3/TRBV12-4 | CATRQGPYF | TGTGCCACCCGACAAGGGCCATACTTC
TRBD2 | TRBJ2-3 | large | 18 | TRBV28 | CASSSPGLVTPFTDTQYF | TGTGCCAGCAGTTCGCCGGGACTAGTAACCCCCTTCACAGATACGCAGTATTTT
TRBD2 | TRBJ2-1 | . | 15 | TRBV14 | CASSPRLAGYNEQFF | TGTGCCAGCAGCCCCCGACTAGCGGGGTACAATGAGCAGTTCTTC
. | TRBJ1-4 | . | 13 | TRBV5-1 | CASSLDPQGKLFF | TGCGCCAGCAGCTTGGACCCGCAGGGAAAACTGTTTTTT
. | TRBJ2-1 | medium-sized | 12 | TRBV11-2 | CASSLSQNEQFF | TGTGCCAGCAGCTTAAGTCAGAATGAGCAGTTCTTC
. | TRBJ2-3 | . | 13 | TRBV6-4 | CASSDRETDTQYF | TGTGCCAGCAGTGACAGAGAGACAGATACGCAGTATTTT
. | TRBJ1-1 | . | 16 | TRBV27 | CASRGTGGGMNTEAFF | TGTGCCAGCAGGGGAACAGGCGGCGGGATGAACACTGAAGCTTTCTTT